The 28 T cell receptor beta chains reported below all come from one sample, sequenced in a study of cytomegalovirus exposure and HLA in healthy donors. Use of 60 Vbeta and 13 Jbeta primers characterized the PCR. Measured with immunoSEQ multiplex PCR; TCRdb has only the in-frame clones, and not every one. This table has under 110,000 clones, about four fifths appearing once. The material sequenced was PBMCs. Receptors originate from a woman between 45 and 60 years old in good health and CMV-seropositive.

The chain links TRBV7-2 to TRBJ2-2, with 8 bases identical to TRBD2. The CDR3 runs 15 residues. Germline CDR1 SGHTA, CDR2 FQGNSA. Trimming removed 2 bases from V and 3 bases from J; junction bases left unmatched: 2. As DNA, the CDR3 is TGTGCCAGCAGCTTAAAAGCGGGGGACACCGGGGAGCTGTTTTTT. Protein: CASSLKAGDTGELFF. Full variable domain (remainder filled in from reference TRBV7-2 and TRBJ2-2): GAGVSQSPSNKVTEKGKDVELRCDPISGHTALYWYRQSLGQGLEFLIYFQGNSAPDKSGLPSDRFSAERTGGSVSTLTIQRTQQEDSAVYLCASSLKAGDTGELFFGEGSRLTVL.

This clone showed up just once. This sequence joins TRBV2 and TRBJ1-2; 12 bases match TRBD1. Trimming at V came to 3 bases and at J to 3 bases, leaving 5 bases not matched to a gene. CDR1 and CDR2 from the germline V gene are SNHLY and FYNNEI. The CDR3 loop spans 16 amino acids. As DNA, the CDR3 is TGTGCCAGCAGTGATTCGGGACAGGGGGCATACTATGGCTACACCTTC. This encodes CASSDSGQGAYYGYTF.

V is TRBV2 and J is TRBJ1-1; D unclear. This CDR3 is 12 amino acids long. The germline V and J ends were trimmed by 8 bases and 1 base, with 8 bases remaining between them. From germline, CDR1 is SNHLY and CDR2 FYNNEI. The chain's CDR3 is CASSVWNTEAFF. The CDR3 DNA is TGTGCCAGCTCCGTCTGGAACACTGAAGCTTTCTTT.

The rearrangement joins TRBV29-1 to TRBJ2-5; perhaps TRBD2 as D (6 bases). The last part of the DNA fits TRBJ2-7 better; the J call may be wrong. The CDR3 has 12 residues. Germline V gene sequence: CDR1 SQVTM, CDR2 ANQGSEA. The CDR3 region is CSVAAGTYEQYF. As DNA, the CDR3 is TGCAGCGTTGCCGCCGGGACTTACGAGCAGTACTTC.

DNA of the CDR3: TGTGCCAGTAGTAAAGGACAGTTAGAACTGTTTTTT. Translated: CASSKGQLELFF. The V call is TRBV19, the J call TRBJ1-4; the D gene is possibly TRBD1 (6 bases). Trimming left V 4 bases short and J 12 bases short, with 12 bases between. Germline V gene lookup returns CDR1 LNHDA and CDR2 SQIVND (reference sequence). This CDR3 has 12 residues.

V is TRBV11-3 and J is TRBJ1-6; 8 bases are shared with TRBD1. Germline lookup yields CDR1 SGHNT and CDR2 YENEEA. The length of the CDR3 is 14 residues. Trimming at V came to 5 bases and at J to 7 bases, leaving 4 bases not matched to a gene. The CDR3 region is CASSTGTGNSPLHF. CDR3 in DNA: TGTGCCAGCAGCACGGGGACAGGCAATTCACCCCTCCACTTT.

The chain recombines TRBV7-9 with TRBJ2-1, with 9 bases that match TRBD1. This CDR3 contains 12 residues. The V gene's germline CDR1 is SEHNR and CDR2 FQNEAQ (reference sequence). After removal of 3 bases from V and 14 bases from J, the junction contained 5 bases not matched to a gene. CDR3 nucleotide sequence: TGTGCCAGCAGCTTCGGACAGGGGAGGGAGTTCTTC. It encodes CASSFGQGREFF.

This chain joins TRBV19 and TRBJ1-6; D gene uncertain. V lost 8 bases to trimming and J lost 9 bases, with 26 bases between them. The length of the CDR3 is 17 residues. The germline V gene has CDR1 LNHDA and CDR2 SQIVND (reference sequence). CDR3 coding DNA: TGTGCCAGTGGTACCCCCTATGAGCGGGGATCGGGTTCACCCCTCCACTTT. It specifies CASGTPYERGSGSPLHF.

V is TRBV30 and J is TRBJ1-2; 7 positions match TRBD1. With V trimmed by 0 bases and J by 0 bases, 10 bases remained unmatched. The CDR3 is 17 amino acids. Per germline, CDR1 GTSNPN and CDR2 SVGIG (reference sequence). The CDR3 loop reads CAWSVLGTARSNYGYTF. The CDR3 DNA reads TGTGCCTGGAGTGTACTGGGGACAGCCCGATCTAACTATGGCTACACCTTC.

V and J are TRBV7-3 and TRBJ1-2, with D perhaps matching TRBD1 (5 bases). Per the germline V gene, CDR1 is SGHTA and CDR2 is FQGTGA. V lost 0 bases, J lost 8 bases, and 10 bases lay in between. The CDR3 is 13 residues long. CDR3 sequence: CASSLTGDDGYTF. The CDR3 region has the DNA TGTGCCAGCAGCTTAACAGGGGATGACGGCTACACCTTC. The full variable domain, rest sourced from reference TRBV7-3 and TRBJ1-2, is GAGVSQTPSNKVTEKGKYVELRCDPISGHTALYWYRQSLGQGPEFLIYFQGTGAADDSGLPNDRFFAVRPEGSVSTLKIQRTERGDSAVYLCASSLTGDDGYTFGSGTRLTVV.

This rearrangement joins TRBV9 to TRBJ1-1; perhaps TRBD1 as D (5 bases). This CDR3 has 15 amino acids. The V end was cut by 0 bases, the J end by 1 base, with 10 bases between. Germline V gene data show CDR1 as SGDLS and CDR2 as YYNGEE. CDR3 residues: CASSVGAGWNTEAFF. The DNA for the CDR3 is TGTGCCAGCAGCGTAGGGGCAGGGTGGAACACTGAAGCTTTCTTT.

The chain combines TRBV7-7 with TRBJ2-2, with a weak D call TRBD2 (6 bases). In germline, CDR1 is SSHAT, CDR2 FNYEAQ (reference sequence). CDR3 size: 14 residues. V gave up 5 bases and J gave up 4 bases, with 11 bases separating them. CDR3 sequence: CASSPPGGTGELFF. DNA of the CDR3: TGTGCCAGCAGCCCCCCCGGGGGCACCGGGGAGCTGTTTTTT. The full variable domain, its missing parts supplied by reference TRBV7-7 and TRBJ2-2, is GAGVSQSPRYKVTKRGQDVTLRCDPISSHATLYWYQQALGQGPEFLTYFNYEAQPDKSGLPSDRFSAERPEGSISTLTIQRTEQRDSAMYRCASSPPGGTGELFFGEGSRLTVL.

This chain uses TRBV4-2 with TRBJ1-4, with D possibly being TRBD1 (5 bases). The CDR3 consists of 16 residues. V was shortened by 1 base and J by 6 bases, with 15 bases between the two germline ends. Germline CDR1 LGHNA, CDR2 YNFKEQ. The CDR3, as DNA: TGTGCCAGCAGCCAAGTGCGCAGTCAGGGCCATGAAAAACTGTTTTTT. It codes for CASSQVRSQGHEKLFF.

The rearrangement uses TRBV5-1 and TRBJ1-1, with 8 bases lining up with TRBD1. The germline V gene encodes CDR1 SGHRS and CDR2 YFSETQ. CDR3 size: 16 residues. Unmatched junction bases numbered 12, after V lost 3 bases and J lost 5 bases. This CDR3 is CASSSLLTTGGTEAFF. The CDR3 DNA reads as TGCGCCAGCAGCTCCTTACTAACTACAGGGGGGACTGAAGCTTTCTTT.

This clone was recorded a few times. The rearrangement joins TRBV5-1 to TRBJ1-4, with D perhaps matching TRBD1 (6 bases). In germline, CDR1 is SGHRS, CDR2 YFSETQ. This CDR3 has 17 residues. V was trimmed by 0 bases and J by 1 base, leaving 13 bases between them. The DNA of the CDR3 is TGCGCCAGCAGCTTGGTCGGGGGGGCAGGAACTAATGAAAAACTGTTTTTT. Residues: CASSLVGGAGTNEKLFF.

The chain is built from TRBV9 and TRBJ2-3, with D tentatively TRBD2 (7 bases). V lost 0 bases and J lost 3, with 20 bases in between. This CDR3 has 18 residues. Germline loops: CDR1 SGDLS, CDR2 YYNGEE. In nucleotides, the CDR3 is TGTGCCAGCAGCGTAGAGTCGAAGGGGGGGGGCGGGACAGATACGCAGTATTTT. This encodes CASSVESKGGGGTDTQYF.

V gene TRBV29-1 combines with J gene TRBJ1-4; D gene uncertain. The CDR3 has 11 residues. The germline V and J ends were trimmed by 7 bases and 8 bases, with 11 bases remaining between them. Germline-derived CDR1 and CDR2 are SQVTM and ANQGSEA. CDR3 sequence: CSGRREEKLFF. The CDR3 DNA reads as TGCAGCGGCCGGAGGGAGGAAAAACTGTTTTTT.

This clone was seen more than once but under ten times. J is TRBJ1-3 and V is TRBV5-4, with D hard to call. V lost 0 bases and J 0 bases, leaving 19 bases between the germline ends. Germline CDR1 and CDR2: SGHNT and YYREEE (reference sequence). The CDR3 has 19 amino acids. For the CDR3, the DNA is TGTGCCAGCAGCTTGGGGTCTTGGGGAGACGGAAGCTCTGGAAACACCATATATTTT. Protein: CASSLGSWGDGSSGNTIYF.

The V gene is TRBV9, the J gene TRBJ2-2, with D unresolved. V shed 2 bases and J shed 1 base, with 9 bases lying between them. The CDR3 has 15 residues. Germline CDR1 SGDLS, CDR2 YYNGEE. This CDR3 is CASSVVGQNTGELFF. In nucleotides, the CDR3 is TGTGCCAGCAGCGTGGTTGGGCAGAACACCGGGGAGCTGTTTTTT.

This clone was detected only once. The chain carries TRBV19 and TRBJ2-7, with D possibly being TRBD1 (6 bases). This CDR3 has 14 residues. Germline V gives CDR1 LNHDA, CDR2 SQIVND (reference sequence). With 5 bases removed from V and 2 bases from J, the gap between germline ends came to 13 bases. The CDR3 sequence: CASSARQEAYEQYF. As DNA, the CDR3 is TGTGCCAGTAGTGCCCGACAGGAAGCCTACGAGCAGTACTTC.

This clone was detected once. The rearrangement links TRBV30 to TRBJ2-5; TRBD2 aligns across 7 bases. The tail of the sequence fits TRBJ2-7 better, so the J call may be wrong. The CDR3 is 14 amino acids. Germline values: CDR1 GTSNPN, CDR2 SVGIG (reference sequence). The CDR3 sequence: CAWSGGGFTYEQYF. The CDR3 nucleotides read TGTGCCTGGAGTGGGGGGGGATTCACCTACGAGCAGTACTTC.

The V call is TRBV4-1, the J call TRBJ1-6; the D is unclear. Germline values: CDR1 MGHRA, CDR2 YSYEKL. There are 18 residues in the CDR3. Trimming shortened V by 3 bases and J by 7 bases, and 22 bases separated the two germline ends. The CDR3 DNA follows: TGCGCCAGCAGCCATACACCGGGGTCAACGGCGGAAAATTCACCCCTCCACTTT. Residues: CASSHTPGSTAENSPLHF.

The chain couples TRBV5-1 to TRBJ2-7; 7 positions match TRBD1. The J segment lost 0 bases and the V segment lost 1 base, leaving 19 bases of the junction unmatched. From germline, CDR1 is SGHRS and CDR2 YFSETQ. This CDR3 is built from 20 residues. CDR3 sequence: CASSLSLSKPGQRSSYEQYF. CDR3 DNA sequence: TGCGCCAGCAGCTTGTCTTTGTCCAAACCGGGACAGCGGAGCTCCTACGAGCAGTACTTC.

This rearrangement joins TRBV7-8 to TRBJ1-1; D unclear. This CDR3 region has 15 residues. The germline V gene has CDR1 SGHVS and CDR2 FQNEAQ. V was shortened by 3 bases and J by 0 bases, with 11 bases between the two germline ends. This CDR3 reads CASSFQTNMNTEAFF. The CDR3 DNA follows: TGTGCCAGCAGCTTCCAGACTAATATGAACACTGAAGCTTTCTTT.

The chain couples TRBV7-3 to TRBJ2-7; D gene uncertain. The germline CDR1 and CDR2 sequences are SGHTA and FQGTGA. Trimming left V 1 base short and J 3 bases short, with 7 bases between. This CDR3 spans 13 amino acids. The chain's CDR3 is CASSLSPFYEQYF. CDR3 coding DNA: TGTGCCAGCAGCTTAAGTCCCTTCTACGAGCAGTACTTC.

CDR3 protein: CATKTGGKNIQYF. For the CDR3, the DNA is TGTGCCACCAAGACAGGGGGCAAAAACATTCAGTACTTC. The rearrangement links TRBV19 to TRBJ2-4; 9 nucleotides align to TRBD1. Losses at the gene ends were 10 bases for V and 3 bases for J; bases not matched to a gene: 4. CDR3 length: 13 residues. In germline, CDR1 is LNHDA, CDR2 SQIVND (reference sequence).

V gene TRBV12-5 combines with J gene TRBJ1-1, with 7 bases aligning to TRBD1. The V gene's germline CDR1 is LGHNT and CDR2 FRNRAP. With V trimmed by 5 bases and J by 10 bases, 13 bases remained unmatched. The CDR3 has 14 amino acids. The CDR3, as DNA: TGTGCTAGTGGTCCATACAACAGGGGATTGCGAGCTTTCTTT. Its translation: CASGPYNRGLRAFF.

The rearrangement joins TRBV9 to TRBJ1-1; the D is unclear. The CDR3 length is 14 residues. Trimming shortened V by 2 bases and J by 1 base, and 9 bases separated the two germline ends. CDR1 SGDLS and CDR2 YYNGEE come from the germline V gene. The CDR3 reads CASSVTTANTEAFF. CDR3 in DNA: TGTGCCAGCAGCGTGACAACCGCGAACACTGAAGCTTTCTTT.